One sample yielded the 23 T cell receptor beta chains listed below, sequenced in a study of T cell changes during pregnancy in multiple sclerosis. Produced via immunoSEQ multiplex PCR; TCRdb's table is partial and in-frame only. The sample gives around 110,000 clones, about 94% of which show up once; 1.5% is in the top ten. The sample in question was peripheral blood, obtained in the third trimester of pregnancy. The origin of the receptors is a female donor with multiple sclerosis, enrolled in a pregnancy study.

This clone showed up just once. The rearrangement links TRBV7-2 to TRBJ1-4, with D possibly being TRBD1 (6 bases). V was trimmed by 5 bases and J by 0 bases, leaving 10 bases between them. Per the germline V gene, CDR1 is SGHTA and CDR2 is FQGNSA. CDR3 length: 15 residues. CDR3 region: CASSPWTATNEKLFF. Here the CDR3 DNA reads TGTGCCAGCAGCCCGTGGACAGCAACTAATGAAAAACTGTTTTTT.

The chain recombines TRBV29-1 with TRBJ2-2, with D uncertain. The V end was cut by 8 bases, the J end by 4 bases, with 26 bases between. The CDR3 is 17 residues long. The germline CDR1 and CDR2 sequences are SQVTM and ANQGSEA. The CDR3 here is CSPLLSTRVTSTGELFF. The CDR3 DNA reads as TGCAGCCCCCTTCTTTCCACCCGAGTAACCTCCACCGGGGAGCTGTTTTTT.

CDR3 in amino acids: CASSFRGTNTGELFF. CDR3 bases: TGTGCCAGCAGCTTCCGGGGAACGAACACCGGGGAGCTGTTTTTT. This chain links TRBV11-2 with TRBJ2-2; tentatively, D is TRBD2 (5 bases). V gave up 3 bases and J gave up 0 bases, with 8 bases separating them. Germline CDR1 SGHAT, CDR2 FQNNGV. The CDR3 contains 15 residues.

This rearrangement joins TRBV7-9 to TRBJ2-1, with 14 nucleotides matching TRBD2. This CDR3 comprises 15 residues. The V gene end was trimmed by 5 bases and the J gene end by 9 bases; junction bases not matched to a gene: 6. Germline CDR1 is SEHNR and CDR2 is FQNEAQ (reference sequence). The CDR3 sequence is CASSIGLAGGIEQFF. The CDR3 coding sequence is TGTGCCAGCAGCATCGGACTAGCGGGGGGCATTGAGCAGTTCTTC.

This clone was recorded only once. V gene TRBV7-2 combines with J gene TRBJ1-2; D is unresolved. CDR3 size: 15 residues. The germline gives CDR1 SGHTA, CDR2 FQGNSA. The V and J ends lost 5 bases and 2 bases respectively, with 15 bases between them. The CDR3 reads CASSQSLAPNYGYTF. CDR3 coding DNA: TGTGCCAGCAGCCAATCCCTCGCGCCCAACTATGGCTACACCTTC.

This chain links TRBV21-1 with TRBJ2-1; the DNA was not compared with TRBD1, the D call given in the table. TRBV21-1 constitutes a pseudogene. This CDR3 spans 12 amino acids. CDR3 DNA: TGTGCCAGCAGCAAAGCCAGGGGAGAAAAGTTCTTC. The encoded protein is CASSKARGEKFF.

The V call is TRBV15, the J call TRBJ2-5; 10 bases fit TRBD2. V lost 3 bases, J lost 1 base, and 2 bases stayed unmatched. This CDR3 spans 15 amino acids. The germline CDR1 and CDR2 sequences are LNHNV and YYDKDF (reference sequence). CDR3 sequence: CATSREREGQETQYF. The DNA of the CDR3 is TGTGCCACCAGCAGGGAGCGGGAGGGCCAAGAGACCCAGTACTTC.

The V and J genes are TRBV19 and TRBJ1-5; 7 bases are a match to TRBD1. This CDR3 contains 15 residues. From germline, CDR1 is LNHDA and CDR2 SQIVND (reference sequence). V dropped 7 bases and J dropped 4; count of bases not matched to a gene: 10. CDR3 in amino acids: CASTKTGEWNQPQHF. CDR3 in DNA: TGTGCCAGTACCAAAACAGGGGAATGGAATCAGCCCCAGCATTTT.

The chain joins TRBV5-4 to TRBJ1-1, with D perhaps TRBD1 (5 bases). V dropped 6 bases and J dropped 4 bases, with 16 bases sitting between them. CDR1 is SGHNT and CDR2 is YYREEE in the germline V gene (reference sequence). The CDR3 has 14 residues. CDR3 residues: CASKVGRGSTEAFF. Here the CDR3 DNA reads TGTGCCAGCAAGGTGGGGCGCGGTAGCACTGAAGCTTTCTTT.

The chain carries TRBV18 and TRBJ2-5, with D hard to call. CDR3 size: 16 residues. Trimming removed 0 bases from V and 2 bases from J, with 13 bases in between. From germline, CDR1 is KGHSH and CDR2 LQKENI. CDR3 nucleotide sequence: TGTGCCAGCTCACCACCGTACCCAAACCTACAAGAGACCCAGTACTTC. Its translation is CASSPPYPNLQETQYF.

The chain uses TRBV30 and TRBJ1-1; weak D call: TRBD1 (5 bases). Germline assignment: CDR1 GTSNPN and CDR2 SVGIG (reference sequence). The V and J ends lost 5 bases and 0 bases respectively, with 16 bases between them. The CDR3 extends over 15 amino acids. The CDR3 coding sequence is TGTGCCTGGGCCGGACGGACACTAATGAACACTGAAGCTTTCTTT. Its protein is CAWAGRTLMNTEAFF.

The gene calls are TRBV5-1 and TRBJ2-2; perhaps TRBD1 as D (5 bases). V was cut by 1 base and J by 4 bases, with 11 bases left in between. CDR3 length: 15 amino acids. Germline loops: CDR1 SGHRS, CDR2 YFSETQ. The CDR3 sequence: CASSLYTGGTGELFF. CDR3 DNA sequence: TGCGCCAGCAGCTTGTATACAGGCGGCACCGGGGAGCTGTTTTTT.

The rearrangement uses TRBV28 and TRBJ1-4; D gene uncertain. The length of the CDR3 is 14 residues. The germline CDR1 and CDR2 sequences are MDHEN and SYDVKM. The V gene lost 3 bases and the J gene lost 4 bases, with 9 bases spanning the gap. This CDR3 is CASSFEQSNEKLFF. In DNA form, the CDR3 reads TGTGCCAGCAGTTTTGAACAGAGTAATGAAAAACTGTTTTTT.

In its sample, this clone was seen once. CDR3 DNA: TGTGCCAGCAGCTTAGGCCAAGTGGGGGGCAATGAGCAGTTCTTC. It encodes CASSLGQVGGNEQFF. The V and J genes are TRBV7-9 and TRBJ2-1; maybe TRBD2 (6 bases). The germline V and J ends were trimmed by 1 base and 6 bases, with 13 bases remaining between them. The CDR3 contains 15 residues. Per germline, CDR1 SEHNR and CDR2 FQNEAQ (reference sequence).

This chain's CDR3 is CASSPGLASDEQFF. In nucleotides, the CDR3 is TGTGCCAGCAGCCCAGGACTAGCTTCCGATGAGCAGTTCTTC. The chain is built from TRBV14 and TRBJ2-1, with 8 bases fitting TRBD2. The ends lost 4 bases at V and 8 bases at J; junction bases unmatched: 7. Germline lookup yields CDR1 SGHDN and CDR2 FVKESK. This CDR3 has 14 amino acids.

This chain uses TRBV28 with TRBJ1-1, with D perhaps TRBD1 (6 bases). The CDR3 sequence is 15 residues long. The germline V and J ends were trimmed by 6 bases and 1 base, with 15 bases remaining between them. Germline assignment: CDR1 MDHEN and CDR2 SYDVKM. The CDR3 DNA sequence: TGTGCCAGCAGCCTTGGGGGGGCGGCGAACACTGAAGCTTTCTTT. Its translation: CASSLGGAANTEAFF.

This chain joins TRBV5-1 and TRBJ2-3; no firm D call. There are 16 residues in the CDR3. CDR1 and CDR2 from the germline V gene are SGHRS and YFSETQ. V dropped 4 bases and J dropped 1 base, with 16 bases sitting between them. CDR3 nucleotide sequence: TGCGCCAGCAGCCCTCACGGGTCCTGGGGCACAGATACGCAGTATTTT. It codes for CASSPHGSWGTDTQYF.

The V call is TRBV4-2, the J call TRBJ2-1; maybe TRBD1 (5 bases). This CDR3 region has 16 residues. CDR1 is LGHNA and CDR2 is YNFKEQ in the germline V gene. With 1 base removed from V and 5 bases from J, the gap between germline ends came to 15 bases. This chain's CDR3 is CASSQAGAAYHNEQFF. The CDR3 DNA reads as TGTGCCAGCAGCCAAGCTGGGGCAGCCTACCACAATGAGCAGTTCTTC.

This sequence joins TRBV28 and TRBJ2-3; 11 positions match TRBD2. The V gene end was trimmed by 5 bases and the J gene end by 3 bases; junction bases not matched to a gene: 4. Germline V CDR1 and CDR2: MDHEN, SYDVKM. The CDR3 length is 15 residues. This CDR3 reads CASSVAGGGTDTQYF. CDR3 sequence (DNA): TGTGCCAGCAGTGTAGCGGGAGGGGGAACAGATACGCAGTATTTT.

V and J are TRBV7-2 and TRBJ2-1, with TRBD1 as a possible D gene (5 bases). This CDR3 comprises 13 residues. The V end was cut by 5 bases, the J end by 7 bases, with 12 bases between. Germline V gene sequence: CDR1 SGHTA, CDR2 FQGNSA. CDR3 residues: CASSDRPVNEQFF. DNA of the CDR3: TGTGCCAGCAGCGACAGACCCGTAAATGAGCAGTTCTTC.

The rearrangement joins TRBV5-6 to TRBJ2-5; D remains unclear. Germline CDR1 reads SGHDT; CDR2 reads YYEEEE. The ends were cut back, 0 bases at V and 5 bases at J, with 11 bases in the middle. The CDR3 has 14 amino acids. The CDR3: CASSLGARYETQYF. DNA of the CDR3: TGTGCCAGCAGCTTGGGGGCAAGATACGAGACCCAGTACTTC.

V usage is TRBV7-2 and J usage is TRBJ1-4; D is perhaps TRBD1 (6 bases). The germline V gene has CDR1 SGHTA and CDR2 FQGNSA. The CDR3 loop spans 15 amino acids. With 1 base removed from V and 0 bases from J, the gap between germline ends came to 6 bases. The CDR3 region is CASSLDRATNEKLFF. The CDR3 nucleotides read TGTGCCAGCAGCTTAGACAGGGCAACTAATGAAAAACTGTTTTTT.

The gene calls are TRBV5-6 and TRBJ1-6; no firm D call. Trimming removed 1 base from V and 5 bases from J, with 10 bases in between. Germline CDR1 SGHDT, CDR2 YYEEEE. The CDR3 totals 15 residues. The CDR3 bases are TGTGCCAGCAGCTTGATCGGCCGGGATAATTCACCCCTCCACTTT. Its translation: CASSLIGRDNSPLHF.